These T cell receptor beta chains were read from a single sample in a study of T cell responses to AZD1222 COVID-19 vaccine. The assay was immunoSEQ multiplex PCR, and TCRdb's table has in-frame clones only and misses some. The data show about 70,000 clones, around 84% seen once. The material was peripheral blood, obtained on day 0 of AZD1222 vaccination. These receptors all stem from an adult in good health. CDR3s include the opening cysteine and the closing phenylalanine or tryptophan. The D gene is left open where the match is weak. Clone size appears in some rows only: once, few, many, or a class for an expanded clone.

>TRBV11-2|.|.|TRBJ2-3
TGTGCCAGCAGCTTAGATTCCCTAAAGGGGTATTTT
CASSLDSLKGYF
>TRBV14|TRBD2|.|TRBJ2-7
TGTGCCAGCAGCCGCCAAGCGGGGGGATTATCCTACGAGCAGTACTTC
CASSRQAGGLSYEQYF
>TRBV4-2|TRBD1|.|TRBJ1-1
TGTGCCAGCAGCCAAGAAGGGACAGCGAAGAATTGGGACACTGAAGCTTTCTTT
CASSQEGTAKNWDTEAFF
>TRBV6-6|TRBD1|.|TRBJ1-1
TGTGCCAGCAGTCCGAGACCACTGGACAGGGTTGGCGCTGAAGCTTTCTTT
CASSPRPLDRVGAEAFF
>TRBV24-1|.|few|TRBJ2-1
TGTGCCACCAGTGATTCGGGGTCAACTCACAATGAGCAGTTCTTC
CATSDSGSTHNEQFF
>TRBV7-8|.|.|TRBJ2-2
TGTGCCACCCTCGGGTGGGCTGGAATCGGGGAGCTGTTTTTT
CATLGWAGIGELFF
>TRBV14|TRBD2|.|TRBJ2-1
TGTGCCAGCAGCCAAGAGCGGGGGGTCAATGAGCAGTTCTTC
CASSQERGVNEQFF
>TRBV5-1|TRBD1|.|TRBJ1-4
TGCGCCAGCAGTTCAACCGGGACAGGGGGTTTTAATAGACTGTTTTTT
CASSSTGTGGFNRLFF
>TRBV7-2|.|.|TRBJ2-2
TGTGCCAGCAGTCATGACAGAATCCGCGGGGAGCTGTTTTTT
CASSHDRIRGELFF
>TRBV3-1/TRBV3-2|TRBD1|.|TRBJ2-1
TGTGCCAGCAGCCAAAGAGCAGGGGGCGATGAGCAGTTCTTC
CASSQRAGGDEQFF
>TRBV20-1|TRBD1|.|TRBJ1-2
TGCAGTGCTAGTGGACAGGGTGGCTATGGCTACACCTTC
CSASGQGGYGYTF
>TRBV3-1/TRBV3-2|TRBD2|few|TRBJ2-1
TGTGCCAGCAGCCAAGTAACCCGACTAGCGGATTCCCGGCCAGTCTTC
CASSQVTRLADSRPVF
>TRBV7-9|.|few|TRBJ2-1
TGTGCCAGCAGCCCATGGACAGAAAATGAGCAGTTCTTC
CASSPWTENEQFF
>TRBV2|.|.|TRBJ1-6
TGTGCCAGCAGAGAGGAGGGTCGGTCACCCCTCCACTTT
CASREEGRSPLHF
>TRBV2|TRBD1|.|TRBJ2-5
TGTGCCAGCAGTTTTCCGGGACAGGGGGACCAAGAGACCCAGTACTTC
CASSFPGQGDQETQYF
>TRBV6-5|TRBD1|.|TRBJ1-1
TGTGCCAGCAGTACGACAGGGCCTGAAGCTTTCTTT
CASSTTGPEAFF
>TRBV11-2|TRBD2|.|TRBJ2-1
TGTGCCAGCAGGGGGGGGATATACAATGAGCAGTTCTTC
CASRGGIYNEQFF
>TRBV18|.|.|TRBJ2-5
TGTGCCAGCTCACCGGACACGGGGTACCAAGAGACCCAGTACTTC
CASSPDTGYQETQYF
>TRBV5-6|TRBD2|.|TRBJ2-7
TGTGCCAGCAGCGATAGACTAGCGGGGGGCAACTACGAGCAGTACTTC
CASSDRLAGGNYEQYF
>TRBV10-3|.|.|TRBJ2-1
TGTGCCATCAGTGAAGAAAGCTTCCACAATGAGCAGTTCTTC
CAISEESFHNEQFF
>TRBV5-1|.|.|TRBJ2-2
TGCGCCAGCAGCTTGATTACCACAGGGACCGGGGAGCTGTTTTTT
CASSLITTGTGELFF
>TRBV5-4|TRBD1|.|TRBJ1-2
TGTGCCAGCAGCTTGGTGGGGACAGGGGGCCATAGCTACACCTTC
CASSLVGTGGHSYTF
>TRBV12-5|.|.|TRBJ1-4
TGTGCTAGTGGTTCGGGAGGTTTGACTAATGAAAAACTGTTTTTT
CASGSGGLTNEKLFF
>TRBV7-9|.|once|TRBJ2-3
TGTGCCAGCAGCTTAGAGGGCACAGATACGCAGTATTTT
CASSLEGTDTQYF
>TRBV6-2/TRBV6-3|.|.|TRBJ2-7
TGTGCCAGCAGCGATACCGGGGGGCCCGAGCAGTACTTC
CASSDTGGPEQYF
>TRBV4-1|TRBD1|.|TRBJ2-7
TGCGCCAGCAGCCAAGGCTCCAGGGGGCTGTCCTACGAGCAGTACTTC
CASSQGSRGLSYEQYF
>TRBV6-7|.|.|TRBJ1-5
TGTGCCAGCAGTTACGGTAGCAGGGGAAGGGGTCAGCCCCAGCATTTT
CASSYGSRGRGQPQHF
>TRBV19|.|.|TRBJ2-3
TGTGCCAGTCGGTCACCGGGAACCACAGATACGCAGTATTTT
CASRSPGTTDTQYF
>TRBV5-4|.|.|TRBJ1-2
TGTGCCACCCACAGCAACAGTAACTATGGCTACACCTTC
CATHSNSNYGYTF
>TRBV6-1|.|.|TRBJ2-2
TGTGCCAGCAGTGAAGCGCCTAGGGGCACCGGGGAGCTGTTTTTT
CASSEAPRGTGELFF
>TRBV5-1|.|once|TRBJ2-3
TGCGCCAGCAGCTTAAAACAGCAACCTAGCACAGATACGCAGTATTTT
CASSLKQQPSTDTQYF